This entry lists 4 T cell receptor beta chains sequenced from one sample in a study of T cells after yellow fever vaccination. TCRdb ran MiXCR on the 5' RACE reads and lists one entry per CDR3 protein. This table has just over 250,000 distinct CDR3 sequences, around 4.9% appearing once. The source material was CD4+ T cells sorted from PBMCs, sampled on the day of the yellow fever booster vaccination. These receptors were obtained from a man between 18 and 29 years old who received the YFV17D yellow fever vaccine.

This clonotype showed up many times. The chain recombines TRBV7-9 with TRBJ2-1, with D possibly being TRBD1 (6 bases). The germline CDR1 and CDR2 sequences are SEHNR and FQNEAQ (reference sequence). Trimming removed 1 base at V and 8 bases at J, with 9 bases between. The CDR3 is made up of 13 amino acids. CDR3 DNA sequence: TGTGCCAGCAGCTTAGTAGGGGGTCATGAGCAGTTCTTC. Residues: CASSLVGGHEQFF.

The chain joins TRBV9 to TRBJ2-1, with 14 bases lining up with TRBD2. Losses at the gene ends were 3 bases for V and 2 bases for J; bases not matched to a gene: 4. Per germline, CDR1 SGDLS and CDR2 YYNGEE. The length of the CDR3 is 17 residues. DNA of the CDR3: TGTGCCAGCAGCGAGGGACTAGCGGGGGCGCCCTACAATGAGCAGTTCTTC. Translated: CASSEGLAGAPYNEQFF.

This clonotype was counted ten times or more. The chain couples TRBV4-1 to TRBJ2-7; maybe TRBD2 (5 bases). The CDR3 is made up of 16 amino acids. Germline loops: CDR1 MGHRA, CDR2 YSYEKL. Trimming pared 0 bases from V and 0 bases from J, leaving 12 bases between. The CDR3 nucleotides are TGCGCCAGCAGCCAAGATCCCACGGGGAACTCCTACGAGCAGTACTTC. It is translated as CASSQDPTGNSYEQYF.

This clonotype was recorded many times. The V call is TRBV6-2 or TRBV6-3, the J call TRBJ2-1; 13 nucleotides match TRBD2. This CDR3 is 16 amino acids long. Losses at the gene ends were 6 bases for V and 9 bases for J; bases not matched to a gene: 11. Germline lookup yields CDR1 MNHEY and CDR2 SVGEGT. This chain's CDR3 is CASSLSTSGGRSEQFF. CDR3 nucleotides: TGTGCCAGCAGCTTGTCGACTAGCGGGGGGCGCAGTGAGCAGTTCTTC.